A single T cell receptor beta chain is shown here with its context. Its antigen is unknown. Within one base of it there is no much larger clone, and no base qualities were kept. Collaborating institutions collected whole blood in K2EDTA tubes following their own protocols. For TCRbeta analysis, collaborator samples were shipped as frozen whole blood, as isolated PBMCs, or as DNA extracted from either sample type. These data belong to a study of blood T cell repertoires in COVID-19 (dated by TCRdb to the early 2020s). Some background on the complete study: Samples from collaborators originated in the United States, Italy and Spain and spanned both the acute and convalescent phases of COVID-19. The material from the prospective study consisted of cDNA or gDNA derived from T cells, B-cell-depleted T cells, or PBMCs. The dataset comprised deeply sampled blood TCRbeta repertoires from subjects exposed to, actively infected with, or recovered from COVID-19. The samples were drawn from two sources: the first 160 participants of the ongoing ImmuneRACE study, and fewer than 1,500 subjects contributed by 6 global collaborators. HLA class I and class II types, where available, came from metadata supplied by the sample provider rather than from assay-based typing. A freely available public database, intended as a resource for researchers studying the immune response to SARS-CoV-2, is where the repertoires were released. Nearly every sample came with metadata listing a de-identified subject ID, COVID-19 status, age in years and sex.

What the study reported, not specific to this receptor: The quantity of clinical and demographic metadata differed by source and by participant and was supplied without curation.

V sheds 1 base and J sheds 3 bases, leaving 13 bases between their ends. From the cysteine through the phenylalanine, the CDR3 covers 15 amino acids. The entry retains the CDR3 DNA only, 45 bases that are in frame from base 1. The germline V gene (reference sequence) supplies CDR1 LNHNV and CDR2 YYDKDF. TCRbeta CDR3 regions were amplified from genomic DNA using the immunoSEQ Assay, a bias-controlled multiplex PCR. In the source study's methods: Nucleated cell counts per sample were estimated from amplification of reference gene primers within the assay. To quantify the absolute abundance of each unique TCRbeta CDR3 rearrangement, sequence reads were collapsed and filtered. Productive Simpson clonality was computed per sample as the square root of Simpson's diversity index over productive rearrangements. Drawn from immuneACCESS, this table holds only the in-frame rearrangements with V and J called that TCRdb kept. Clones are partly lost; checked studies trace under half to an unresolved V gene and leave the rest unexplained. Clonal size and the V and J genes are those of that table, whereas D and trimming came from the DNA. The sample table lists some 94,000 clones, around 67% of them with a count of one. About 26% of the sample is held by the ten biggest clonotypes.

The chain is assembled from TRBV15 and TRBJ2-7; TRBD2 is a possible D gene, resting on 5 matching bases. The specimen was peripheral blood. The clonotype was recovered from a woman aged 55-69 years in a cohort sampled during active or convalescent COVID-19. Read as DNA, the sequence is TGTGCCACCAGCAGAGGTCGCAGCGGTATCTACGAGCAGTACTTC. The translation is CATSRGRSGIYEQYF.